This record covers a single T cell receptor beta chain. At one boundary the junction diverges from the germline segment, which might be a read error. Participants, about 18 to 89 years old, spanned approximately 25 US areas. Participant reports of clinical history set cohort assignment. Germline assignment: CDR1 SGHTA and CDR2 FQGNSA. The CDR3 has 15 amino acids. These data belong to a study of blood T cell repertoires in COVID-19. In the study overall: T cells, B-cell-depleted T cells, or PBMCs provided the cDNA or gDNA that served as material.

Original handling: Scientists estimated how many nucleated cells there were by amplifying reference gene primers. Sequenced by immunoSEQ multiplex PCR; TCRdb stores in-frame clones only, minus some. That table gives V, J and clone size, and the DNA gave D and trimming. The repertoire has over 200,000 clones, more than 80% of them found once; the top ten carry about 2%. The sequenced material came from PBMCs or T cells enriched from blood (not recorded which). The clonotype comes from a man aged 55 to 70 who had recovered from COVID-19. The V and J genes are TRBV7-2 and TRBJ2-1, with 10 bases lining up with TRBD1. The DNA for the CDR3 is TGTGCCAGCAGCTGGGACAGGGGTTCCTTCAATGAGCAGTTCTTC. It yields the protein CASSWDRGSFNEQFF.